This T cell receptor beta chain derives from a study of shared clonotypes between healthy human individuals. V lost 5 bases to trimming and J lost 6 bases, with 22 bases between them. Germline CDR1 and CDR2: SNHLY and FYNNEI. The CDR3 has 16 amino acids. Donors comprised only Caucasian adults living in Nashville, Tennessee. TCRdb's copy holds only in-frame clones and misses some; the assay was immunoSEQ multiplex PCR. The sample holds a few million clones, around nine tenths seen once. What was sequenced was naive CD4+ T cells sorted from blood. Sample subset: CD45RA+ positively selected. The clonotype originates from a man between 18 and 29 years old in good health. The rearrangement uses TRBV2 and TRBJ1-1; the D gene is possibly TRBD1 (5 bases). The CDR3 DNA sequence: TGTGCCAGCAGTTCGCCTATTGAAGGACGGGGCGCTGAAGCTTTCTTT. Protein: CASSSPIEGRGAEAFF.